This T cell receptor beta chain stems from a study of vaccination and CD4 T cells after COVID-19. Study in general: Post-vaccine sample collection happened at a median of around 77 days after dose two, ranging 14 to 241. For control cultures, the treatment was a CEFX pool, an HIV-1 Nef pool, or no peptide. Study results and limitations: Spike mono-reactivity was shown by 304 of 307 vaccine-specific clones in convalescent patients.

This clonotype has a handful of counts. Its target is unknown. Sequencing of the DNA from cultured CD4+ T cells was carried out with the Oncomine TCR Beta short-read assay. TCRdb recomputed calls from the PCR reads with MiXCR, one row per CDR3 protein. This sample has some 15,000 distinct CDR3 sequences, with about 70% found just once. Treatment defined: approximately nine-day PBMC culture with coronavirus spike peptide pools or control peptides (ViraFEST assay). Medium was half-exchanged with fresh IL-2 medium on days 3 and 7. The source material was CD4+ T cells from blood, cultured in vitro. The TCR comes from a human donor who had recovered from COVID-19.

CDR3 protein: CASSRPGQYGNTEAFF. In DNA form, the CDR3 reads TGTGCCAGCAGCCGACCGGGACAGTATGGGAACACTGAAGCTTTCTTT. The V call is TRBV27, the J call TRBJ1-1, with 7 bases lining up with TRBD1. The CDR3 extends over 16 amino acids. Germline V gene data show CDR1 as MNHEY and CDR2 as SMNVEV (reference sequence). Losses at the gene ends were 6 bases for V and 1 base for J; bases not matched to a gene: 11.